The 23 T cell receptor beta chains in this list originate from one sample, sequenced in a study of cytomegalovirus exposure and HLA in healthy donors. Primers for the PCR totalled 60 Vbeta and 13 Jbeta. Assay: immunoSEQ multiplex PCR; the TCRdb copy retains only in-frame clones and omits some. The sample yields a few hundred thousand clones, over 60% seen once. Material: PBMCs. These receptor sequences come from a man aged 35-49 years in good health and CMV-seronegative.

The rearrangement joins TRBV2 to TRBJ1-1; maybe TRBD1 (6 bases). CDR3 length: 15 residues. Germline lookup yields CDR1 SNHLY and CDR2 FYNNEI. As DNA, the CDR3 is TGTGCAGCCGTGATACAGGGAAGGGGGAACACTGAAGCTTTCTTT. Translated: CAAVIQGRGNTEAFF.

V usage is TRBV19 and J usage is TRBJ1-1; TRBD1 agrees at 9 bases. Per the germline V gene, CDR1 is LNHDA and CDR2 is SQIVND (reference sequence). This CDR3 spans 16 amino acids. V was pared by 4 bases and J by 0 bases, with 6 bases of the junction left unmatched. The CDR3, as DNA: TGTGCCAGTAGTACCGGGACAGGGAGGATGAACACTGAAGCTTTCTTT. Protein sequence: CASSTGTGRMNTEAFF.

This chain joins TRBV30 and TRBJ2-1, with TRBD2 matching over 9 bases. V dropped 3 bases and J dropped 5; count of bases not matched to a gene: 5. Per the germline V gene, CDR1 is GTSNPN and CDR2 is SVGIG (reference sequence). The CDR3 length is 14 residues. CDR3 sequence: CAWSRTSANNEQFF. CDR3 DNA sequence: TGTGCCTGGAGCCGGACTAGCGCTAACAATGAGCAGTTCTTC. Complete variable domain (other parts from reference TRBV30 and TRBJ2-1): SQTIHQWPATLVQPVGSPLSLECTVEGTSNPNLYWYRQAAGRGLQLLFYSVGIGQISSEVPQNLSASRPQDRQFILSSKKLLLSDSGFYLCAWSRTSANNEQFFGPGTRLTVL.

The chain recombines TRBV7-3 with TRBJ2-3; TRBD2 agrees at 7 bases. The V segment lost 6 bases and the J segment 0 bases; nucleotides outside the gene matches: 3. The CDR3 sequence is 14 residues long. In germline, CDR1 is SGHTA, CDR2 FQGTGA. CDR3 coding DNA: TGTGCCAGCAGTACCGGGAGGAGCACAGATACGCAGTATTTT. As protein: CASSTGRSTDTQYF.

This chain connects TRBV5-4 to TRBJ2-7; D ambiguous. V was trimmed by 1 base and J by 3 bases, leaving 11 bases between them. Germline CDR1 is SGHNT and CDR2 is YYREEE (reference sequence). The CDR3 is 14 amino acids. In nucleotides, the CDR3 is TGTGCCAGCAGCTTGACAGATCCGTACTACGAGCAGTACTTC. This encodes CASSLTDPYYEQYF.

This chain connects TRBV9 to TRBJ1-2; the D gene is possibly TRBD1 (5 bases). Germline CDR1 is SGDLS and CDR2 is YYNGEE. V was trimmed by 0 bases and J by 5 bases, leaving 17 bases between them. The CDR3 length is 16 residues. As DNA, the CDR3 is TGTGCCAGCAGCGTAGGCGTGGGGGGACGGATTTATGGCTACACCTTC. Its protein is CASSVGVGGRIYGYTF. Complete variable domain (other parts from reference TRBV9 and TRBJ1-2): DSGVTQTPKHLITATGQRVTLRCSPRSGDLSVYWYQQSLDQGLQFLIQYYNGEERAKGNILERFSAQQFPDLHSELNLSSLELGDSALYFCASSVGVGGRIYGYTFGSGTRLTVV.

J is TRBJ2-7 and V is TRBV10-3, with unresolved D. V was cut by 6 bases and J by 3 bases, with 6 bases left in between. Germline loops: CDR1 ENHRY, CDR2 SYGVKD. This CDR3 has 11 amino acids. The DNA of the CDR3 is TGTGCCATCAGAGGAGACTACGAGCAGTACTTC. This gives the protein CAIRGDYEQYF.

The chain recombines TRBV9 with TRBJ1-1; D gene unclear. The CDR3 totals 14 residues. The germline V gene encodes CDR1 SGDLS and CDR2 YYNGEE. Deletions cut 4 bases from V and 10 bases from J, with 20 bases between. The CDR3 is CASSPHSTDGGAFF. CDR3 nucleotides: TGTGCCAGCAGCCCCCACTCTACGGACGGAGGAGCTTTCTTT.

The rearrangement uses TRBV6-5 and TRBJ1-1; D remains ambiguous. Germline V gene data show CDR1 as MNHEY and CDR2 as SVGAGI. The CDR3 totals 14 residues. The V end lost 5 bases, the J end lost 1 base, and 11 bases lay between the germline ends. The CDR3: CASSGEGENTEAFF. In nucleotides, the CDR3 is TGTGCCAGCAGTGGGGAGGGCGAGAACACTGAAGCTTTCTTT.

This clone appeared a single time. The chain employs TRBV2 and TRBJ2-5; 10 positions agree with TRBD1. The J call may be faulty, since TRBJ2-7 better matches the DNA end. The CDR3 consists of 14 residues. CDR1 is SNHLY, CDR2 FYNNEI, per germline. DNA for the CDR3: TGTGCCAGCAGTTACGGGACAGGGGCATACGAGCAGTACTTC. This encodes CASSYGTGAYEQYF.

The chain has TRBV5-8 and TRBJ1-5; D ambiguous. Germline CDR1 is SGHTS and CDR2 is YDEGEE. Deletions cut 2 bases from V and 0 bases from J, with 9 bases between. This CDR3 has 15 amino acids. The CDR3 sequence is CASSFYSNSNQPQHF. Here the CDR3 DNA reads TGTGCCAGCAGCTTCTACAGCAATAGCAATCAGCCCCAGCATTTT.

This sequence joins TRBV19 and TRBJ1-5; TRBD1 aligns across 9 bases. CDR1 and CDR2 from the germline V gene are LNHDA and SQIVND (reference sequence). J lost 6 bases, V lost 5 bases, and 11 bases had no gene match. The CDR3 is 16 residues long. The chain's CDR3 is CASSSSGTGWSQPQHF. The CDR3 DNA sequence: TGTGCCAGTAGTTCTTCCGGGACAGGGTGGAGTCAGCCCCAGCATTTT.

The rearrangement links TRBV29-1 to TRBJ1-1, with D possibly matching TRBD1 (6 bases). CDR1 is SQVTM, CDR2 ANQGSEA, per germline. V was shortened by 4 bases and J by 7 bases, with 22 bases between the two germline ends. This CDR3 is 15 amino acids long. The CDR3 DNA follows: TGCAGCGTTGCCTATCCCGCTGGACAGAAAGTTGAAGCTTTCTTT. Its protein product is CSVAYPAGQKVEAFF.

V and J are TRBV10-2 and TRBJ1-2; D gene ambiguous. Trimming removed 0 bases at V and 8 bases at J, with 13 bases between. CDR1 is WSHSY and CDR2 is SAAADI in the germline V gene. The CDR3 loop spans 14 amino acids. The CDR3 is CASSESTQAGGYTF. DNA of the CDR3: TGCGCCAGCAGTGAGTCGACTCAAGCCGGCGGCTACACCTTC.

This rearrangement joins TRBV5-6 to TRBJ1-2, with 8 nucleotides matching TRBD1. V was clipped by 4 bases and J by 1 base; unmatched bases: 6. The germline CDR1 and CDR2 sequences are SGHDT and YYEEEE. This CDR3 contains 15 residues. CDR3 nucleotides: TGTGCCAGCAGCCTGGACAGGGCCCTTAACTATGGCTACACCTTC. It specifies CASSLDRALNYGYTF.

This clone has only one observation. The V gene is TRBV27, the J gene TRBJ2-7; D not certain. The CDR3 contains 14 residues. V dropped 6 bases and J dropped 2 bases, with 14 bases sitting between them. Germline V gives CDR1 MNHEY, CDR2 SMNVEV (reference sequence). The CDR3 protein is CASRRGDLPYEQYF. In DNA form, the CDR3 reads TGTGCCAGCAGGCGAGGCGACCTCCCCTACGAGCAGTACTTC.

The chain recombines TRBV11-1 with TRBJ2-2; D gene ambiguous. Germline lookup yields CDR1 SGHAT and CDR2 FQDESV (reference sequence). V lost 3 bases, J lost 3 bases, and 2 bases lay in between. The CDR3 extends over 12 amino acids. In DNA form, the CDR3 reads TGTGCCAGCAGCTTCTACACCGGGGAGCTGTTTTTT. Its protein product is CASSFYTGELFF.

The chain joins TRBV4-1 to TRBJ1-4; no definite D call. Between the trimmed V and J ends, which lost 6 bases and 0 bases, there was a span of 11 bases. This CDR3 has 15 amino acids. Germline V gene sequence: CDR1 MGHRA, CDR2 YSYEKL. CDR3 sequence (DNA): TGCGCCAGCAGGGTTGCGGAAGCAACTAATGAAAAACTGTTTTTT. This gives the protein CASRVAEATNEKLFF.

The rearrangement uses TRBV5-4 and TRBJ1-6, with D perhaps TRBD1 (5 bases). Trimming stripped 0 bases from V and 6 bases from J, with 10 bases between. The length of the CDR3 is 15 residues. Germline CDR1 SGHNT, CDR2 YYREEE (reference sequence). CDR3 sequence reads: CASSLGGVINSPLHF. In DNA, the CDR3 is TGTGCCAGCAGCTTGGGGGGGGTCATTAATTCACCCCTCCACTTT.

In the case of this clone: Other nucleotide sequences from this sample produce the same CDR3. This chain joins TRBV25-1 and TRBJ2-4, with D perhaps TRBD2 (5 bases). The CDR3 is made up of 18 amino acids. Germline V gene lookup returns CDR1 MGHDK and CDR2 SYGVNS. V lost 2 bases, J lost 1 base, and 18 bases lay in between. CDR3 coding DNA: TGTGCCAGCAGTGAACCTGGCAGCGGCGGCCCTGCCAAAAACATTCAGTACTTC. Its protein product is CASSEPGSGGPAKNIQYF.

This clone was detected once. This chain connects TRBV7-9 to TRBJ1-1; D ambiguous. Trimming pared 5 bases from V and 7 bases from J, leaving 14 bases between. CDR1 is SEHNR and CDR2 is FQNEAQ in the germline V gene (reference sequence). The CDR3 consists of 13 residues. CDR3 nucleotide sequence: TGTGCCAGCAGCCGCCTTACTCGAGATGAAGCTTTCTTT. As protein: CASSRLTRDEAFF.

In DNA, the CDR3 is TGCAGCGTTGCGGGACTAGCGAGATCGTACTACGAGCAGTACTTC. It codes for CSVAGLARSYYEQYF. The J gene is TRBJ2-7, the V gene TRBV29-1; 10 nucleotides line up with TRBD2. CDR1 is SQVTM and CDR2 is ANQGSEA in the germline V gene. This CDR3 spans 15 amino acids. V shed 4 bases, J shed 3 bases, and the junction held 9 bases outside the gene matches.

The chain carries TRBV6-1 and TRBJ2-2; 9 bases are shared with TRBD1. Unmatched junction bases numbered 6, after V lost 6 bases and J lost 4 bases. Germline V lookup: CDR1 MNHNS, CDR2 SASEGT. CDR3 size: 15 residues. The CDR3 nucleotides are TGTGCCAGCAGAGACGGACAGGGGATCACCGGGGAGCTGTTTTTT. This codes for CASRDGQGITGELFF.